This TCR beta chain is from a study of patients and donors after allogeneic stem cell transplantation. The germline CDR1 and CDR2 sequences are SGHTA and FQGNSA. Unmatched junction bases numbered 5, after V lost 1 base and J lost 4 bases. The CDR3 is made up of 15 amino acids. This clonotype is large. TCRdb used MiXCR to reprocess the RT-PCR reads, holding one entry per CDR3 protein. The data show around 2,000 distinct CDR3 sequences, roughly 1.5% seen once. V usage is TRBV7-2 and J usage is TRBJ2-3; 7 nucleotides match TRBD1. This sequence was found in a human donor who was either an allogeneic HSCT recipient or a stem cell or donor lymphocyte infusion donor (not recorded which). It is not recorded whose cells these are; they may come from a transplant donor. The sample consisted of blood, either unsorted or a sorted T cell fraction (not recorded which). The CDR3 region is CASSLGQGWADTQYF. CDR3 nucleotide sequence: TGTGCCAGCAGCTTAGGACAGGGTTGGGCAGATACGCAGTATTTT.